The sequence of this TCR beta chain was determined in a study of CD8+ T cells in alopecia areata (dated by TCRdb to 2016 to 2019). For context, the study as a whole: Treated patients were enrolled in an open-label pilot trial of oral tofacitinib at 5 to 10 mg twice daily for moderate-to-severe alopecia areata. Tofacitinib was given for 6 to 18 months, followed by 6 months of follow-up off drug to assess delayed response and recurrence. To study T cell clonal expansion in alopecia areata, the researchers applied high-throughput TCRbeta sequencing to both the C3H/HeJ mouse model and human patients. Human TCRbeta sequencing covered scalp tissue and sorted CD4+ and CD8+ peripheral blood T cells from patchy and totalis/universalis alopecia areata patients and healthy controls. Patients on tofacitinib were biopsied at baseline and after 4 and 24 weeks of treatment, and several of the patients also had a later scalp biopsy. Scalp clonality was compared among normal scalp (n=4), patchy alopecia areata scalp (n=8), and alopecia totalis/universalis scalp (n=8). RNA was obtained with the PAXgene miRNA kit for fixed scalp, the miRNeasy kit for PBMCs, and the RNeasy kit for mouse skin. TCRbeta CDR3 regions were amplified by immunoSEQ multiplex PCR with 35 Vbeta forward and 13 Jbeta reverse primers. The paper's findings and limits, for the study overall: Scalp TCR repertoire analysis is complicated because resident alphabeta T cells in normal human skin are also sequenced, whereas mouse skin is dominated by gammadelta T cells. Compared with normal scalp, lesional scalp, particularly in alopecia totalis/universalis, had higher clonality and more expanded CD8+ clones, which suggests antigenic drive. TCR sequences shared between patients were less clear than in mice, possibly partly because of HLA diversity in the patient population.

In regard to this clone: Its antigen is not yet known. No clone much larger than this one lies a single base away; base qualities are absent.

Library generation was performed with the immunoSEQ multiplex PCR assay. For TCR sequencing, RNA was extracted from every sample and reverse transcribed into cDNA to serve as template. SuperScript III was used to make first-strand cDNA, primed with a 2:1 mix of oligo-dT and random hexamers. Amplification bias was assessed with a synthetic immune receptor repertoire, and residual bias was removed computationally. In the original analysis: Raw reads were preprocessed for error removal, and CDR3 was defined according to IMGT conventions as running from the conserved cysteine to phenylalanine. Clonality was calculated as 1 minus Shannon entropy normalized by log2 of the number of productive unique TCRs. Scalp TCRbeta sequences were cross-referenced with sorted blood CD4 and CD8 repertoires so that the CD4 or CD8 identity of scalp clones could be inferred. TCRdb limited this immuneACCESS table to in-frame rearrangements with V and J called. A share of clones is missing; checked studies link under half to unresolved V genes, and the rest is unexplained. Clone size and V and J calls were adopted from that table, with D and trimming inferred from the DNA. For this sample there are 130,000 to 150,000 clones; 51% appear just once. The biggest ten clones account for approximately 0.99% of the sample.

Reading the label with the study, this specimen's time point is: baseline before oral tofacitinib. Peripheral blood and lesional scalp punch biopsies were obtained from patients with alopecia areata. After PBMCs were isolated by density centrifugation and stained for CD3, CD4 and CD8, a FACSAria was used to sort CD4+ and CD8+ T cells. This material consisted of CD4+ T cells sorted from blood, taken at week 0. The clonotype comes from a human donor with alopecia areata.

The sequence in DNA is TGTGCCAGTAGTGAGGGGGTTGGATACGAGCAGTACTTC. It translates as CASSEGVGYEQYF. This chain is built from TRBV19 and TRBJ2-7; the D gene is possibly TRBD1, with 6 bases matching. V and J are truncated by 5 bases and 4 bases respectively, leaving an intervening sequence of 12 bases. Including the terminal cysteine and phenylalanine, the CDR3 comprises 13 residues. Kept here is only the CDR3 DNA, which spans 39 bases and is read in frame from base 1. Looking up the germline V gene (reference sequence) yields CDR1 LNHDA and CDR2 SQIVND.